This T cell receptor (beta chain) was identified in a study of cytomegalovirus exposure and HLA in healthy donors. Study-wide points: Association of under 20,000 TCR beta sequences with HLA alleles was found at 0.05 false discovery rate in a later analysis. Specificity for CMV antigens was confirmed in vitro for a few of the CMV-associated chains. About 90% or about 30% of the time was how often most TCR beta V segments were productive, according to an earlier analysis.

Notes on this clone: Antigen: not known.

CDR1 is KGHSH, CDR2 LQKENI, per germline. V shed 4 bases, J shed 10 bases, and the junction held 5 bases outside the gene matches. This CDR3 is 14 amino acids long. Primers for the PCR totalled 60 Vbeta and 13 Jbeta. Profiled with immunoSEQ multiplex PCR; TCRdb holds only in-frame clones, not every one. This table has about 100,000 clones, 74% appearing once. Sequencing was done on a sample of PBMCs. The receptor's source is a man aged 50 or older in good health and CMV-seropositive. The chain recombines TRBV18 with TRBJ1-6; 9 nucleotides agree with TRBD1. CDR3 DNA sequence: TGTGCCAGCTCACGGGGGACAGGGAGATCACCCCTCCACTTT. It translates to CASSRGTGRSPLHF.